A selection of T cell receptor beta chains follows, all from one sample in a study of cytomegalovirus exposure and HLA in healthy donors. Libraries were prepared by immunoSEQ multiplex PCR; TCRdb keeps only in-frame clonotypes and omits some of them. The table shows approximately 130,000 clones, with more than 75% occurring only once. Material for sequencing was PBMCs. Receptors originate from a woman younger than 45 in good health and CMV-seronegative. CDR3s include the opening cysteine and the closing phenylalanine or tryptophan. The order of the fields is D gene, J gene, CDR3 length, clone size, V gene, CDR3 protein, CDR3 DNA. D genes are given only for firm matches. Some rows have no size entry. The others give once, few or many, or a class for an expanded clone.

- TRBJ1-1 16 - TRBV30 CAWSVRAGRLNTEAFF TGTGCCTGGAGTGTAAGGGCGGGCAGACTGAACACTGAAGCTTTCTTT
TRBD1 TRBJ1-1 13 - TRBV10-3 CAIRGTGGPEAFF TGTGCCATCAGGGGGACAGGGGGACCTGAAGCTTTCTTT
TRBD1 TRBJ2-1 14 - TRBV7-9 CASSTGGTANEQFF TGTGCCAGCAGCACAGGGGGGACGGCCAATGAGCAGTTCTTC
- TRBJ2-2 14 - TRBV7-2 CASSQNGGTGELFF TGTGCCAGCAGCCAAAACGGGGGAACCGGGGAGCTGTTTTTT
- TRBJ2-5 12 - TRBV7-2 CASSFSSGTQYF TGTGCCAGCAGCTTCTCTTCCGGGACCCAGTACTTC
- TRBJ2-7 14 - TRBV5-1 CASSLAGSSYEQYF TGCGCCAGCAGCTTGGCAGGAAGCTCCTACGAGCAGTACTTC
- TRBJ2-5 16 - TRBV5-4 CASSLDGWDGGETQYF TGTGCCAGCAGCTTGGACGGGTGGGATGGAGGAGAGACCCAGTACTTC
- TRBJ2-2 15 - TRBV7-3 CASRRGLEHAGELFF TGTGCCAGCAGGCGGGGACTCGAACACGCCGGGGAGCTGTTTTTT
TRBD1 TRBJ2-3 16 once TRBV4-2 CASSKKQGVPEDTQYF TGTGCCAGCAGCAAAAAACAGGGGGTCCCGGAAGATACGCAGTATTTT
TRBD1 TRBJ2-3 17 - TRBV7-2 CASSLSSGQGAADTQYF TGTGCCAGCAGCTTATCCTCTGGACAGGGGGCAGCAGATACGCAGTATTTT
- TRBJ2-5 14 - TRBV30 CAWGGNSRQGAQYF TGTGCCTGGGGAGGGAACTCCCGCCAAGGGGCCCAGTACTTC
TRBD1 TRBJ1-1 15 - TRBV9 CASSGSQGAFTEAFF TGTGCCAGCAGCGGCTCACAGGGGGCTTTCACTGAAGCTTTCTTT
TRBD2 TRBJ2-7 14 - TRBV6-1 CAIRPGGNSYEQYF TGTGCCATTCGGCCCGGGGGGAACTCCTACGAGCAGTACTTC
- TRBJ2-7 15 - TRBV5-1 CASSLSREGPYEQYF TGCGCCAGCAGTTTGTCGAGGGAAGGCCCCTACGAGCAGTACTTC
- TRBJ1-2 14 - TRBV7-9 CASSGGRDLYGYTF TGTGCCAGCAGCGGGGGCAGGGACCTCTATGGCTACACCTTC
TRBD1 TRBJ2-7 14 - TRBV6-6 CASLYRDRGYEQYF TGTGCCAGCCTCTACCGGGACAGGGGCTACGAGCAGTACTTC
TRBD1 TRBJ2-1 15 once TRBV6-5 CASSYAGQGTNEQFF TGTGCCAGCAGTTACGCGGGACAGGGGACAAATGAGCAGTTCTTC
TRBD1 TRBJ2-7 14 once TRBV5-1 CASSLGQGNYEQYF TGCGCCAGCAGCTTGGGACAGGGAAACTACGAGCAGTACTTC
- TRBJ2-7 12 - TRBV2 CASSGTPSEQYF TGTGCCAGCAGCGGGACTCCCAGCGAGCAGTACTTC
TRBD1 TRBJ1-1 16 - TRBV7-9 CASSRGTGRGGTEAFF TGTGCCAGCAGCAGAGGGACAGGCAGGGGAGGCACTGAAGCTTTCTTT
TRBD2 TRBJ2-5 15 - TRBV7-2 CASSSGTRLRETQYF TGTGCCAGCAGCTCCGGGACTAGGTTAAGGGAGACCCAGTACTTC
- TRBJ1-3 15 - TRBV6-5 CASSYSREGGNTIYF TGTGCCAGCAGTTACTCCAGGGAGGGTGGAAACACCATATATTTT
- TRBJ1-1 10 - TRBV30 CAASGTEAFF TGTGCCGCGAGCGGAACTGAAGCTTTCTTT
- TRBJ1-4 14 - TRBV4-3 CASSHRQVNEKLFF TGCGCCAGCAGCCATCGACAAGTTAATGAAAAACTGTTTTTT
- TRBJ2-7 13 - TRBV25-1 CASRSSGAYEQYF TGTGCCAGCAGGTCATCAGGGGCATACGAGCAGTACTTC
TRBD1 TRBJ1-2 16 - TRBV18 CASSPPGQPTNYGYTF TGTGCCAGCTCACCACCGGGACAGCCGACTAACTATGGCTACACCTTC
TRBD1 TRBJ1-2 15 - TRBV19 CASSFSWTGGYGYTF TGTGCCAGTAGTTTCTCCTGGACAGGGGGCTATGGCTACACCTTC
TRBD1 TRBJ1-5 16 once TRBV30 CAWSNRDRGIRQPQHF TGTGCCTGGAGTAACCGGGACAGGGGTATACGTCAGCCCCAGCATTTT
TRBD2 TRBJ2-1 16 - TRBV7-2 CASSLQRGAMDNEQFF TGTGCCAGCAGCTTACAGCGGGGGGCAATGGACAATGAGCAGTTCTTC
TRBD2 TRBJ2-1 16 once TRBV6-5 CASSYFSGGAPNEQFF TGTGCCAGCAGTTACTTTAGCGGGGGGGCCCCAAATGAGCAGTTCTTC
TRBD2 TRBJ2-3 18 - TRBV4-3 CASSPSGLAGGRADTQYF TGCGCCAGCAGCCCCAGTGGCCTAGCGGGGGGCAGAGCGGATACGCAGTATTTT
- TRBJ1-1 15 - TRBV6-1 CASSGPGLVGTEAFF TGTGCCAGCAGTGGACCAGGTCTCGTAGGAACTGAAGCTTTCTTT
- TRBJ2-7 18 - TRBV7-9 CASSFGGRGGRRPYEQYF TGTGCCAGCAGCTTCGGAGGCCGAGGAGGGAGACGACCCTACGAGCAGTACTTC
- TRBJ2-2 13 - TRBV6-5 CASSNRDTGELFF TGTGCCAGCAGCAACAGGGACACCGGGGAGCTGTTTTTT
- TRBJ2-5 15 - TRBV6-5 CASNHRTGALETQYF TGTGCCAGCAACCACCGGACGGGAGCGTTAGAGACCCAGTACTTC
TRBD1 TRBJ1-5 14 few TRBV19 CASSADRDNQPQHF TGTGCCAGTAGTGCGGACAGGGATAATCAGCCCCAGCATTTT
- TRBJ1-5 14 - TRBV19 CASSIRDIGQPQHF TGTGCCAGTAGTATCCGGGACATCGGACAGCCCCAGCATTTT
- TRBJ2-2 14 - TRBV29-1 CSVGTVANTGELFF TGCAGCGTTGGGACAGTCGCGAACACCGGGGAGCTGTTTTTT
TRBD1 TRBJ1-2 14 - TRBV6-5 CASSTRETGLGYTF TGTGCCAGCAGTACCCGGGAGACAGGGCTTGGCTACACCTTC
TRBD2 TRBJ2-5 16 - TRBV6-5 CASSYSGSGGRETQYF TGTGCCAGCAGTTACTCCGGTAGCGGGGGACGAGAGACCCAGTACTTC
TRBD1 TRBJ2-5 15 - TRBV10-3 CAISESHRGPETQYF TGTGCCATCAGTGAGTCGCACAGGGGTCCTGAGACCCAGTACTTC
- TRBJ1-5 16 - TRBV18 CASSPIETGANQPQHF TGTGCCAGCTCACCAATAGAAACAGGCGCCAATCAGCCCCAGCATTTT
TRBD1 TRBJ2-1 16 - TRBV7-2 CASSLVANRGYNEQFF TGTGCCAGCAGCTTAGTGGCCAACAGGGGCTACAATGAGCAGTTCTTC
- TRBJ2-7 16 - TRBV4-1 CASSQEEMARGEEQYF TGCGCCAGCAGCCAAGAGGAAATGGCCAGGGGAGAAGAGCAGTACTTC
- TRBJ2-2 15 - TRBV4-2 CASSPGGVSGGELFF TGTGCCAGCAGCCCCGGGGGAGTTAGCGGCGGGGAGCTGTTTTTT
- TRBJ1-6 17 - TRBV7-2 CASSLGSSGVYNSPLHF TGTGCCAGCAGCTTAGGCAGCAGCGGGGTCTATAATTCACCCCTCCACTTT
TRBD2 TRBJ2-2 17 - TRBV15 CATSRDGVAGSTGELFF TGTGCCACCAGCAGAGATGGAGTAGCGGGGTCTACCGGGGAGCTGTTTTTT
TRBD2 TRBJ2-5 15 - TRBV5-1 CASSATLAGQETQYF TGCGCCAGCAGCGCCACACTAGCGGGTCAAGAGACCCAGTACTTC